Reported below is one TCR beta chain. What it recognizes is unknown. This sample stems from a study of CD8 T cells in ankylosing spondylitis. Making use of molecular barcodes, quantitative 5'-RACE generated TCR beta libraries. In TCRdb, the 5' RACE reads were re-called with MiXCR into one record per CDR3 protein. In the table there are under 250,000 distinct CDR3 sequences, 10% of which are singletons. Notes on the study in general: Ankylosing spondylitis blood appeared to be characterized by a TCR beta motif of several highly homologous variants. It was reported that disease-linked clones were significantly enriched in matched ankylosing spondylitis synovial fluid. In synovial fluid and blood from reactive arthritis, some motif variants were previously reported.

The clonotype originates from a male donor with ankylosing spondylitis or in good health (not recorded which). Sample: blood, either unsorted or a sorted T cell fraction (not recorded which).

CDR3 bases: TGTGCCAGCTCACCCCAACAGGGGACGAAAGAGACCCAGTACTTC. Protein: CASSPQQGTKETQYF. The V and J genes are TRBV18 and TRBJ2-5; 7 bases are a match to TRBD1. This CDR3 contains 15 residues. Germline CDR1 and CDR2: KGHSH and LQKENI. The ends lost 3 bases at V and 3 bases at J; junction bases unmatched: 7. Full variable domain (outside the CDR3, taken from reference TRBV18 and TRBJ2-5): NAGVMQNPRHLVRRRGQEARLRCSPMKGHSHVYWYRQLPEEGLKFMVYLQKENIIDESGMPKERFSAEFPKEGPSILRIQQVVRGDSAAYFCASSPQQGTKETQYFGPGTRLLVL.